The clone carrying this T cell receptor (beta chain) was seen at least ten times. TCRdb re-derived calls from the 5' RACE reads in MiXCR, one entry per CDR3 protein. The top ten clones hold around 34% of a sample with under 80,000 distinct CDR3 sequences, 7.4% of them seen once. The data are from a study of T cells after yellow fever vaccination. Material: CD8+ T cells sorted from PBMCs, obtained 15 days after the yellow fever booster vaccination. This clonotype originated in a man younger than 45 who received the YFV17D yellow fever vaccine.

CDR3 sequence reads: CASSLVAYNEQFF. The CDR3 DNA is TGTGCCAGCAGCTTAGTGGCGTACAATGAGCAGTTCTTC. The chain joins TRBV11-2 to TRBJ2-1; D gene ambiguous. Between the trimmed V and J ends, which lost 1 base and 4 bases, there was a span of 5 bases. Germline CDR1 SGHAT, CDR2 FQNNGV. The CDR3 runs to 13 residues.